This T cell receptor beta chain was observed in a study of blood T cell repertoires in COVID-19. Repertoires were generated with immunoSEQ multiplex PCR, while TCRdb's copy carries only in-frame clones and drops some. The repertoire holds roughly 430,000 clones, with roughly 90% as singletons. CDR3 length: 15 amino acids. Germline-derived CDR1 and CDR2 are SGHDN and FVKESK. V was clipped by 3 bases and J by 6 bases, with 16 bases between them. This study enrolled people aged about 18 to 100 from 20 to 25 US geographic areas. Each participant's cohort was designated according to participant-reported clinical history.

This TCR came from a woman between 40 and 50 years old with acute COVID-19. The chain joins TRBV14 to TRBJ2-3; D may be TRBD2 (6 bases). The specimen sequenced was PBMCs or T cells enriched from blood (not recorded which). CDR3 sequence (DNA): TGTGCCAGCAGCCAGTCAACTAGCTTTGGGGATACGCAGTATTTT. It is translated as CASSQSTSFGDTQYF.